These 28 T cell receptor beta chains share one sample of origin, sequenced in a study of T cell repertoires in cytomegalovirus infection. TCRdb reprocessed the reads via MiXCR and lists one record per CDR3 protein. The sample lists roughly 600,000 distinct CDR3 sequences; 24% were seen once. Sequencing input: CD8+ T cells from PBMCs. Receptors originate from a human donor in good health (CMV status not recorded). Some clones in this sample may be carry-over from other donors' samples.

This clonotype has ten or more counts. This CDR3 is CASSSNKEISGTRNYGYTF. The CDR3 bases are TGTGCCAGCAGCTCCAACAAAGAGATCTCCGGGACTCGGAACTATGGCTACACCTTC. J is TRBJ1-2 and V is TRBV7-9; D possibly corresponds to TRBD1 (5 bases). V shed 4 bases and J shed 2 bases, with 26 bases lying between them. The CDR3 runs 19 residues. Germline assignment: CDR1 SEHNR and CDR2 FQNEAQ (reference sequence). Supplemented by reference TRBV7-9 and TRBJ1-2, the full variable domain reads DTGVSQNPRHKITKRGQNVTFRCDPISEHNRLYWYRQTLGQGPEFLTYFQNEAQLEKSRLLSDRFSAERPKGSFSTLEIQRTEQGDSAMYLCASSSNKEISGTRNYGYTFGSGTRLTVV.

Worth noting for this clonotype: A read error may explain this, as a much larger clone is one base away. The chain has TRBV28 and TRBJ2-3; 10 bases match TRBD1. From germline, CDR1 is MDHEN and CDR2 SYDVKM. This CDR3 is built from 15 residues. CDR3 residues: CANSPGQGNTDTQYF. The DNA of the CDR3 is TGTGCCAACAGTCCGGGACAGGGGAACACAGATACGCAGTATTTT.

The CDR3 DNA follows: TGTGCCAGCAGCTTCGACAGGACTAATGAAAAACTGTTTTTT. Translated, it gives CASSFDRTNEKLFF. This chain uses TRBV7-4 with TRBJ1-4; weak D call: TRBD1 (6 bases). There are 14 residues in the CDR3. Per the germline V gene, CDR1 is SGHVT and CDR2 is SQSDAQ. V lost 3 bases and J 2 bases, leaving 7 bases between the germline ends.

Notes on this clonotype: Possible read error: a much larger clone is one base away. The V gene is TRBV7-6, the J gene TRBJ2-2; D not resolved. Germline CDR1 reads SGHVS; CDR2 reads FNYEAQ. This CDR3 has 16 amino acids. CDR3 sequence reads: CASSIPYAQNAGELFF. DNA for the CDR3: TGTGCCAGCAGCATCCCTTACGCTCAGAACGCCGGGGAGCTGTTTTTT.

The sample holds one count of this clonotype. The chain carries TRBV29-1 and TRBJ2-1, with 8 bases lining up with TRBD2. Trimming took 1 base from V and 1 from J; bases not matched to a gene: 6. The CDR3 covers 16 residues. Germline lookup yields CDR1 SQVTM and CDR2 ANQGSEA. CDR3 coding DNA: TGCAGCGTTGAAGGGACAGCGGGGGTTTCCTACAATGAGCAGTTCTTC. Its protein is CSVEGTAGVSYNEQFF.

The V call is TRBV20-1, the J call TRBJ1-2; D gene unclear. CDR1 and CDR2 from the germline V gene are DFQATT and SNEGSKA (reference sequence). The CDR3 covers 13 residues. V was cut by 7 bases and J by 5 bases, with 17 bases left in between. CDR3 in DNA: TGCAGTGTTCTCGGAGTCGAGGATTATGGCTACACCTTC. This gives the protein CSVLGVEDYGYTF.

This clonotype was detected many times. The chain couples TRBV7-6 to TRBJ2-7; 9 bases match TRBD1. The CDR3 extends over 17 amino acids. Germline V gives CDR1 SGHVS, CDR2 FNYEAQ. The ends lost 0 bases at V and 5 bases at J; junction bases unmatched: 11. CDR3 coding DNA: TGTGCCAGCAGCTTAGCGACTACGGGACAGGGTTTGAACGAGCAGTACTTC. Translated: CASSLATTGQGLNEQYF. The variable domain in full, with the rest retrieved from reference TRBV7-6 and TRBJ2-7, is GAGVSQSPRYKVTKRGQDVALRCDPISGHVSLYWYRQALGQGPEFLTYFNYEAQQDKSGLPNDRFSAERPEGSISTLTIQRTEQRDSAMYRCASSLATTGQGLNEQYFGPGTRLTVT.

Only a few counts were recorded for this clonotype. This chain connects TRBV20-1 to TRBJ1-4; no clear D. CDR1 is DFQATT and CDR2 is SNEGSKA in the germline V gene (reference sequence). Trimming cost V 0 bases and J 4 bases, with 12 bases left between them. This CDR3 has 15 amino acids. The CDR3 DNA reads TGCAGTGCTAGAGATGTAGTCGATCTTAATGAAAAACTGTTTTTT. This encodes CSARDVVDLNEKLFF.

The rearrangement joins TRBV28 to TRBJ1-3; D call uncertain. V shed 6 bases and J shed 4 bases, with 10 bases lying between them. Germline assignment: CDR1 MDHEN and CDR2 SYDVKM. This CDR3 contains 13 residues. The CDR3 loop is CASSAPGGNTIYF. The CDR3 region has the DNA TGTGCCAGCAGCGCCCCGGGAGGAAACACCATATATTTT.

This clonotype was seen at least ten times. This chain joins TRBV7-6 and TRBJ2-1; the match to TRBD2 covers 8 bases. Germline trimming cut 1 base from V and 1 base from J; bases unmatched to any gene: 6. From germline, CDR1 is SGHVS and CDR2 FNYEAQ. The CDR3 runs 17 residues. CDR3 nucleotide sequence: TGTGCCAGCAGCTTAGGTCGGGCGGGGGGTTCCTACAATGAGCAGTTCTTC. It is translated as CASSLGRAGGSYNEQFF.

This clonotype was counted between two and nine times. This rearrangement joins TRBV20-1 to TRBJ2-7; 8 nucleotides align to TRBD1. J lost 4 bases, V lost 0 bases, and 5 bases had no gene match. The CDR3 loop spans 14 amino acids. CDR1 is DFQATT, CDR2 SNEGSKA, per germline (reference sequence). CDR3 sequence (DNA): TGCAGTGCTAGAGACAAGGACAGGGCTTACGAGCAGTACTTC. Protein sequence: CSARDKDRAYEQYF.

This clonotype was found many times. This rearrangement joins TRBV25-1 to TRBJ1-6; no firm D call. Per germline, CDR1 MGHDK and CDR2 SYGVNS. Trimming left V 3 bases short and J 0 bases short, with 9 bases between. This CDR3 is built from 16 residues. The CDR3 DNA sequence: TGTGCCAGCAGTGAGGAGGGCCGCTCCTATAATTCACCCCTCCACTTT. Translating gives CASSEEGRSYNSPLHF.

The V call is TRBV20-1, the J call TRBJ1-2; D is possibly TRBD1 (6 bases). V lost 8 bases and J lost 0, with 13 bases in between. The CDR3 loop spans 13 amino acids. Germline CDR1 is DFQATT and CDR2 is SNEGSKA (reference sequence). In nucleotides, the CDR3 is TGCAGTACTCCGGGACATACTAACTATGGCTACACCTTC. Its protein product is CSTPGHTNYGYTF.

The chain employs TRBV28 and TRBJ1-5, with TRBD1 matching 8 bases. The CDR3 contains 15 residues. The trim removed 6 bases at V and 6 bases at J, leaving 10 bases unmatched. Germline V lookup: CDR1 MDHEN, CDR2 SYDVKM. The CDR3 region has the DNA TGTGCCAGCAGACTTGACAGGGGAATAGGTCAGCCCCAGCATTTT. This encodes CASRLDRGIGQPQHF.

The table lists this clonotype with a few counts. The J gene is TRBJ1-4, the V gene TRBV6-2 or TRBV6-3; possible D gene TRBD1, 6 bases. The V gene's germline CDR1 is MNHEY and CDR2 SVGEGT. CDR3 length: 17 amino acids. V was trimmed by 6 bases and J by 8 bases, leaving 25 bases between them. In DNA form, the CDR3 reads TGTGCCAGCAGCGAACTTTGGACAGACCCCACAGAGGAAAAACTGTTTTTT. It is translated as CASSELWTDPTEEKLFF.

In its sample, this clonotype was seen many times. The V gene is TRBV19, the J gene TRBJ1-1; D ambiguous. Trimming left V 5 bases short and J 1 base short, with 11 bases between. Germline-derived CDR1 and CDR2 are LNHDA and SQIVND (reference sequence). This CDR3 is 14 amino acids long. The CDR3 DNA is TGTGCCAGTAGTCCGCGGAAATGGAACACTGAAGCTTTCTTT. This gives the protein CASSPRKWNTEAFF.

This clonotype was counted only a few times. The CDR3 here is CASSGGPRNTEAFF. CDR3 coding DNA: TGTGCCAGCAGTGGGGGACCTAGAAACACTGAAGCTTTCTTT. The chain has TRBV12-3 or TRBV12-4 and TRBJ1-1; D possibly corresponds to TRBD1 (5 bases). This CDR3 comprises 14 residues. V was shortened by 5 bases and J by 2 bases, with 12 bases between the two germline ends.

The chain combines TRBV12-5 with TRBJ1-2; no clear D gene. CDR3 length: 13 residues. V dropped 0 bases and J dropped 5 bases, with 7 bases sitting between them. Germline loops: CDR1 LGHNT, CDR2 FRNRAP. CDR3 DNA sequence: TGTGCTAGTGGTTTGGTACCGGGGTATGGCTACACCTTC. Translated, it gives CASGLVPGYGYTF.

This rearrangement joins TRBV29-1 to TRBJ1-1, with D uncertain. Germline V gene data show CDR1 as SQVTM and CDR2 as ANQGSEA. Trimming stripped 1 base from V and 0 bases from J, with 9 bases between. The CDR3 has 14 residues. This CDR3 is CSVEAGRLNTEAFF. For the CDR3, the DNA is TGCAGCGTTGAAGCTGGGAGATTGAACACTGAAGCTTTCTTT.

V usage is TRBV10-3 and J usage is TRBJ2-3; D gene unclear. There are 16 residues in the CDR3. CDR1 and CDR2 from the germline V gene are ENHRY and SYGVKD. V lost 2 bases and J lost 0, with 12 bases in between. The CDR3 loop is CAISEIGQPSTDTQYF. CDR3 bases: TGTGCCATCAGTGAGATCGGGCAACCTAGCACAGATACGCAGTATTTT.

This clonotype was found many times. V usage is TRBV7-8 and J usage is TRBJ2-1; no reliable D call. The germline V gene has CDR1 SGHVS and CDR2 FQNEAQ. Trimming took 5 bases from V and 5 from J, leaving 10 bases between them. The CDR3 is 13 residues long. The DNA of the CDR3 is TGTGCCAGCAGCCTAAGGAATGACAATGAGCAGTTCTTC. Its translation: CASSLRNDNEQFF.

Ten or more counts support this clonotype. V is TRBV7-2 and J is TRBJ2-3, with 8 bases matching TRBD1. This CDR3 has 17 amino acids. After removal of 2 bases from V and 0 bases from J, the junction contained 7 bases not matched to a gene. Germline V gives CDR1 SGHTA, CDR2 FQGNSA. This CDR3 is CASSLPRTGFSTDTQYF. The CDR3 DNA sequence: TGTGCCAGCAGCTTACCGAGGACAGGGTTTAGCACAGATACGCAGTATTTT.

The chain is built from TRBV14 and TRBJ2-7; the D is unclear. This CDR3 has 14 residues. Germline V gene lookup returns CDR1 SGHDN and CDR2 FVKESK. V shed 7 bases and J shed 2 bases, with 15 bases lying between them. The CDR3 DNA is TGTGCCAGCATCTCGGCTCTCCCACCCTACGAGCAGTACTTC. Amino acids: CASISALPPYEQYF.

This clonotype was seen repeatedly, ten times or more. V gene TRBV7-2 combines with J gene TRBJ2-4, with 12 positions matching TRBD1. The CDR3 length is 15 residues. With V trimmed by 5 bases and J by 8 bases, 7 bases remained unmatched. Germline CDR1 SGHTA, CDR2 FQGNSA. CDR3 in amino acids: CASSPGTGGMYIQYF. The DNA of the CDR3 is TGTGCCAGCAGCCCAGGGACAGGGGGCATGTACATTCAGTACTTC.

This clonotype showed up many times. The chain employs TRBV7-8 and TRBJ1-2; perhaps TRBD1 as D (5 bases). The germline V gene encodes CDR1 SGHVS and CDR2 FQNEAQ. The CDR3 is made up of 13 amino acids. Trimming pared 5 bases from V and 4 bases from J, leaving 11 bases between. CDR3 nucleotide sequence: TGTGCCAGCAGCGGGGCTTGGAGCTATGGCTACACCTTC. It translates to CASSGAWSYGYTF.

This clonotype was seen at least ten times. The chain combines TRBV7-6 with TRBJ2-7, with D possibly being TRBD2 (6 bases). The germline CDR1 and CDR2 sequences are SGHVS and FNYEAQ. V was clipped by 6 bases and J by 2 bases, with 11 bases between them. CDR3 size: 13 residues. In DNA form, the CDR3 reads TGTGCCAGCAGGCCCGGGGGTACCTACGAGCAGTACTTC. The encoded protein is CASRPGGTYEQYF.

This clonotype was seen ten or more times. This chain joins TRBV5-5 and TRBJ1-1; D gene unclear. V was shortened by 4 bases and J by 0 bases, with 10 bases between the two germline ends. Germline CDR1 and CDR2: SGHKS and YYEKEE (reference sequence). CDR3 length equals 14 residues. CDR3: CASSTLTVNTEAFF. CDR3 in DNA: TGTGCCAGCAGCACTTTAACAGTGAACACTGAAGCTTTCTTT.

In this sample, this clonotype turned up a few times. The J gene is TRBJ2-1, the V gene TRBV7-2; possibly TRBD1 or TRBD2 for D (6 bases each). Germline V gene lookup returns CDR1 SGHTA and CDR2 FQGNSA. CDR3 length: 14 residues. V lost 4 bases to trimming and J lost 9 bases, with 16 bases between them. The CDR3 here is CASSSSLGGGEQFF. CDR3 sequence (DNA): TGTGCCAGCAGCTCGAGCCTCGGAGGGGGTGAGCAGTTCTTC.